The entry that follows covers one TCR beta chain sequence. The CDR3 loop spans 17 amino acids. Germline loops: CDR1 SGHDT, CDR2 YYEEEE. V lost 2 bases and J lost 4; bases outside the gene matches: 8. The data were obtained in a study of blood T cell repertoires in COVID-19. At the level of the study: Italy, Spain and the United States were the sources of the convalescent and acute COVID-19 samples. The cDNA or gDNA used as material had been derived from T cells, B-cell-depleted T cells, or PBMCs.

In the authors' methods: Amplification from reference gene primers served as the basis for estimated nucleated cell counts. TCRdb's table, derived via immunoSEQ multiplex PCR, lists solely in-frame clones and lacks some. V and J calls and clone size are those listed in that table; D and trimming were worked out from the DNA. The table includes around 20,000 clones, just over 90% detected once. The chain employs TRBV5-6 and TRBJ2-2; 10 bases match TRBD1. The TCR was taken from a woman aged 45-60 years with active COVID-19. The sample was peripheral blood. The CDR3, as DNA: TGTGCCAGCAGCTTAACCGGGACAGGGGCTTCCACCGGGGAGCTGTTTTTT. This gives the protein CASSLTGTGASTGELFF.